The 9 T cell receptor beta chains in this list originate from one sample, sequenced in a study of identifying expanded T cells in peripheral blood (dated by TCRdb to about 2019). The library relied on the immunoSEQ multiplex PCR assay. What TCRdb holds here is the immuneACCESS table cut down to in-frame rearrangements. Part of the clones is not present; checked against another copy, under half of the missing clones reflect an unresolved V gene, and the others are unexplained. The sample table holds around 90,000 clones, of which roughly 88% were seen once. The top ten clonotypes cover roughly 4% of the sample. The source material was blood. These receptors were collected from a person aged 18 to 75 in good health.

This clone was picked up one time. The chain has TRBV1 and TRBJ1-5. TRBV1 corresponds to a pseudogene. This CDR3 spans 17 amino acids. CDR3 sequence (DNA): TGCACCAGCAGCCAAGTGGGTTTTGAGGATAGCAATCAGCCCCAGCATTTT. Protein sequence: CTSSQVGFEDSNQPQHF.

This chain uses TRBV19 with TRBJ2-3; 11 nucleotides line up with TRBD2. V dropped 4 bases and J dropped 4; count of bases not matched to a gene: 4. Germline V CDR1 and CDR2: LNHDA, SQIVND (reference sequence). The CDR3 has 15 amino acids. CDR3 region: CASSKTSGRPDTQYF. The CDR3, as DNA: TGTGCCAGTAGTAAAACTAGCGGGAGACCAGATACGCAGTATTTT.

The V gene is TRBV28, the J gene TRBJ1-2; D remains unclear. V was clipped by 0 bases and J by 1 base, with 9 bases between them. CDR3 length: 15 amino acids. From germline, CDR1 is MDHEN and CDR2 SYDVKM. The CDR3 region has the DNA TGTGCCAGCAGTTTATGGCCAGCCATTAACTATGGCTACACCTTC. It translates to CASSLWPAINYGYTF.

The chain couples TRBV14 to TRBJ2-7; no clear D gene. The CDR3 runs 11 residues. V dropped 1 base and J dropped 3 bases, with 1 base sitting between them. Germline CDR1 and CDR2: SGHDN and FVKESK. The CDR3 sequence: CASSQVYEQYF. CDR3 nucleotide sequence: TGTGCCAGCAGCCAAGTCTACGAGCAGTACTTC.

The V and J genes are TRBV28 and TRBJ1-4; 8 positions match TRBD1. V lost 2 bases and J lost 6; bases outside the gene matches: 2. This CDR3 has 14 residues. Per germline, CDR1 MDHEN and CDR2 SYDVKM. This CDR3 is CASSLDRGDEKLFF. CDR3 DNA sequence: TGTGCCAGCAGTTTAGACAGGGGTGATGAAAAACTGTTTTTT.

This sequence joins TRBV6-4 and TRBJ2-2; 10 bases are shared with TRBD2. Germline lookup yields CDR1 MRHNA and CDR2 SNTAGT. V was clipped by 0 bases and J by 1 base; unmatched bases: 2. The CDR3 is 17 residues long. For the CDR3, the DNA is TGTGCCAGCAGTGACTCTAGCGGGGGGCTGAACACCGGGGAGCTGTTTTTT. Translating it yields CASSDSSGGLNTGELFF.

The J gene is TRBJ2-3, the V gene TRBV5-8; a weak D match, TRBD1 (6 bases). The CDR3 is 17 amino acids. CDR1 and CDR2 from the germline V gene are SGHTS and YDEGEE. V lost 3 bases and J lost 3, with 20 bases in between. The CDR3 is CASSSGTLMGTTDTQYF. For the CDR3, the DNA is TGTGCCAGCAGCTCGGGGACGCTCATGGGGACAACAGATACGCAGTATTTT.

The rearrangement joins TRBV5-8 to TRBJ1-5; 7 bases map to TRBD1. This CDR3 has 14 amino acids. CDR1 SGHTS and CDR2 YDEGEE come from the germline V gene. The junction had 7 bases not matched to a gene; V was cut back by 4 bases and J by 6 bases. The CDR3: CASSLGQDGQPQHF. CDR3 coding DNA: TGTGCCAGCAGCCTTGGACAGGACGGTCAGCCCCAGCATTTT. The full variable domain, completed using reference TRBV5-8 and TRBJ1-5, is EAGVTQSPTHLIKTRGQQATLRCSPISGHTSVYWYQQALGLGLQFLLWYDEGEERNRGNFPPRFSGRQFPNYSSELNVNALELEDSALYLCASSLGQDGQPQHFGDGTRLSIL.

The chain joins TRBV11-2 to TRBJ2-5; 8 nucleotides line up with TRBD2. The CDR3 is 15 amino acids. CDR1 and CDR2 (germline): SGHAT, FQNNGV. With 6 bases clipped from V and 2 bases from J, the junction kept 8 bases outside the gene matches. CDR3 residues: CASSLFSGNQETQYF. Written as DNA, the CDR3 is TGTGCCAGCAGTCTTTTTAGCGGGAATCAAGAGACCCAGTACTTC.